The 9 T cell receptor beta chains listed next were all sequenced from one sample in a study of Ad26.COV2.S vaccination and SARS-CoV-2 variants. Libraries were prepared by immunoSEQ multiplex PCR; TCRdb keeps only in-frame clonotypes and omits some of them. The sample contains some 300,000 clones, around four fifths of which appear only once. Specified treatment: around 19 received Ad26.COV2.S at low or high dose, single or two shots; roughly five received placebo; per-sample allocation not given. Specimen acquisition occurred on day 63 following the initial vaccine or placebo injection. Material: peripheral blood, obtained in a trial of Ad26.COV2.S vaccine versus placebo. The receptors here all came from a person between 18 and 65 years old who received the Ad26.COV2.S COVID-19 vaccine or a placebo.

This clone was detected only a few times. The genes are TRBV9 and TRBJ1-2; no clear D gene. Germline CDR1 SGDLS, CDR2 YYNGEE. Trimming stripped 1 base from V and 4 bases from J, with 14 bases between. The CDR3 has 15 residues. The CDR3 loop is CASSVKLGRIYGYTF. DNA for the CDR3: TGTGCCAGCAGCGTAAAACTCGGCAGGATCTATGGCTACACCTTC.

The chain uses TRBV27 and TRBJ2-1; the D gene is possibly TRBD1 (6 bases). V dropped 5 bases and J dropped 4 bases, with 18 bases sitting between them. This CDR3 is 16 amino acids long. Germline assignment: CDR1 MNHEY and CDR2 SMNVEV (reference sequence). The CDR3 sequence: CASSPPPQGIYNEQFF. CDR3 DNA sequence: TGTGCCAGCAGTCCTCCCCCACAGGGAATTTACAATGAGCAGTTCTTC.

This clone has just a few counts. The chain combines TRBV6-6 with TRBJ1-6, with D unclear. The CDR3 has 17 residues. Germline CDR1 MNHNY, CDR2 SVGAGI (reference sequence). The germline V and J ends were trimmed by 5 bases and 7 bases, with 21 bases remaining between them. This chain's CDR3 is CASSPYFGPVANSPLHF. CDR3 in DNA: TGTGCCAGCAGTCCCTACTTTGGGCCAGTCGCGAATTCACCCCTCCACTTT.

The chain recombines TRBV5-3 with TRBJ2-1; 9 bases map to TRBD1. TRBV5-3 is an ORF for which the function is uncertain. This CDR3 comprises 15 residues. The V segment lost 0 bases and the J segment 5 bases; nucleotides outside the gene matches: 3. CDR3 protein: CARSLGDRDDNEQFF. CDR3 DNA sequence: TGTGCCAGAAGCTTGGGGGACAGGGATGACAATGAGCAGTTCTTC.

The chain links TRBV20-1 to TRBJ2-7; TRBD2 matches 7 bases. CDR1 and CDR2 (germline): DFQATT, SNEGSKA (reference sequence). V lost 3 bases and J lost 2; bases outside the gene matches: 7. This CDR3 has 14 amino acids. The CDR3 reads CSASPGGTAYEQYF. The CDR3 DNA reads as TGCAGTGCTAGTCCGGGGGGTACAGCCTACGAGCAGTACTTC.

This sequence joins TRBV3-1 (or the pseudogene TRBV3-2) and TRBJ2-5; D ambiguous. Germline assignment: CDR1 LGHDT and CDR2 YNNKEL (reference sequence). CDR3 length: 12 residues. Trimming cost V 1 base and J 3 bases, with 3 bases left between them. This CDR3 reads CASSQGKETQYF. CDR3 in DNA: TGTGCCAGCAGCCAAGGGAAAGAGACCCAGTACTTC.

The rearrangement uses TRBV19 and TRBJ1-1; D is undetermined. Trimming took off 6 bases at V and 0 bases at J, with 14 bases between the two ends. CDR3 length equals 15 residues. CDR1 LNHDA and CDR2 SQIVND come from the germline V gene (reference sequence). The CDR3 reads CASSDSFGVNTEAFF. CDR3 sequence (DNA): TGTGCCAGTAGCGACTCATTCGGGGTGAACACTGAAGCTTTCTTT.

The genes are TRBV6-1 and TRBJ2-6; D remains ambiguous. The V and J ends lost 1 base and 2 bases respectively, with 6 bases between them. CDR3 length equals 15 residues. CDR1 is MNHNS, CDR2 SASEGT, per germline. The CDR3 DNA sequence: TGTGCCAGCAGTGAAGTTGGGGCTGGGGCCAACGTCCTGACTTTC. It specifies CASSEVGAGANVLTF.

J is TRBJ1-1 and V is TRBV30, with D possibly matching TRBD1 (5 bases). From germline, CDR1 is GTSNPN and CDR2 SVGIG (reference sequence). This CDR3 comprises 15 residues. V lost 6 bases and J 4 bases, leaving 21 bases between the germline ends. The CDR3 loop reads CACPLSEGRGTEAFF. The CDR3 DNA sequence: TGTGCCTGCCCGCTCAGCGAGGGACGAGGCACTGAAGCTTTCTTT.